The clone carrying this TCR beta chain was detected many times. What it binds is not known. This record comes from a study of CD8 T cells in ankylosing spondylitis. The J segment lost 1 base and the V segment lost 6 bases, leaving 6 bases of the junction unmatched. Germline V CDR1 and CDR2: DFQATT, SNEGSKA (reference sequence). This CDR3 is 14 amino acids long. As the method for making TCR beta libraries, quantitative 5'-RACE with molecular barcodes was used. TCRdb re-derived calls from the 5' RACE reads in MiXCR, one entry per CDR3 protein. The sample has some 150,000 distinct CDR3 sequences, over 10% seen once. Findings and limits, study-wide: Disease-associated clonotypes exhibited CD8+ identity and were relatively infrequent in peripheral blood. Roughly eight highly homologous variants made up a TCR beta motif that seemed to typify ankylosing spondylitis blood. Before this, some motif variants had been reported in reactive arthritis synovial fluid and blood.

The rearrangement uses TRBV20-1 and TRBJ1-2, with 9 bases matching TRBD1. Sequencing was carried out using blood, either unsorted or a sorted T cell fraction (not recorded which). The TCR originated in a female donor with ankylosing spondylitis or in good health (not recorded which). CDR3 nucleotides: TGCAGTGCGGGACAGGGTGGAGATAACTATGGCTACACCTTC. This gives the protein CSAGQGGDNYGYTF.